The T cell receptor (beta chain) described here comes from a study of Graves' ophthalmopathy and Graves' hyperthyroidism. Study findings and constraints: Also, most clonotypes expanded in the thyroid above 0.001 frequency appeared in blood.

RNA transcripts yielded amplified TCR beta CDR3 regions. The library came from an HTBI-primed first-round RT-PCR and a second-round multiplex PCR. TCRdb ran MiXCR on the multiplex PCR reads and lists one entry per CDR3 protein. The sample shows approximately 1.2 million distinct CDR3 sequences, 35% to 45% of them seen only once. The diagnosis combined clinical symptoms, thyroxine, TRAb, thyroid ultrasound and orbital computed tomography scans. The CDR3 totals 14 residues. The germline CDR1 and CDR2 sequences are ENHRY and SYGVKD. As to this clonotype: Its target is unknown. One end of the junction does not line up with germline, which may come from a read error.

This TCR was sampled from an adult man with Graves' hyperthyroidism. The V and J genes are TRBV10-3 and TRBJ1-2, with D possibly matching TRBD1 (6 bases). Sequences were obtained from peripheral blood or thyroid tissue (not recorded which). For the CDR3, the DNA is TGTGCCGTCAGTGAGTCGACAGGCGATTATGGCTACACCTTC. Protein: CAVSESTGDYGYTF.